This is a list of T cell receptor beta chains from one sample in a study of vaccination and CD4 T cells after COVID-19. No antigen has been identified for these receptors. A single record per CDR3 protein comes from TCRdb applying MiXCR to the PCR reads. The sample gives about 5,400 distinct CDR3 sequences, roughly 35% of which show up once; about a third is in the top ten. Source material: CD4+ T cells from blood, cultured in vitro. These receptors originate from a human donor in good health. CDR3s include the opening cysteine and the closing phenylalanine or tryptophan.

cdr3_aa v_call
CASSPDSGGRGYTF TRBV7-3
CSAKPSLIPAPTGHHTEAFF TRBV20-1
CASSPTPLSQNIQYF TRBV6-1
CASSVGQALATEAFF TRBV10-2
CASRTPSGGHTGELFF TRBV6-1
CASSLGGPTEAFF TRBV5-1
CASSPPWENTEAFF TRBV5-5
CATSGAGVRETQYF TRBV15
CASSPGLGANQPQHF TRBV6-1
CASSGQISTDTQYF TRBV2
CASSPGMDRGRGSYGYTF TRBV18
CASSGGPGIQYF TRBV6-2/TRBV6-3
CASSRFGDGYTF TRBV14
CSVEGNTDTQYF TRBV29-1
CASSKWGGGDTEAFF TRBV11-2
CASSMGVSIVQYF TRBV19
CASSNGRRGNTDTQYF TRBV11-3
CASTSTELNTEAFF TRBV27